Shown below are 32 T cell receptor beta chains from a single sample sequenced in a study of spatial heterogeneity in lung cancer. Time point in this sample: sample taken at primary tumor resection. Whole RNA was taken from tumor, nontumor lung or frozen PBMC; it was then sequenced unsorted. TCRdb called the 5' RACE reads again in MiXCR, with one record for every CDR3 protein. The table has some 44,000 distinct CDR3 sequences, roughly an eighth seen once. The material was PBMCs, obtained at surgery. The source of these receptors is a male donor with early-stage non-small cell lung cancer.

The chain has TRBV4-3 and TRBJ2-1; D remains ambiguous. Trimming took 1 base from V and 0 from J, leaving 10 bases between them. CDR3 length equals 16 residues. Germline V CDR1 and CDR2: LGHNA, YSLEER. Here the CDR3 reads CASSQGSLSSYNEQFF. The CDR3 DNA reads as TGCGCCAGCAGCCAAGGGTCCCTCAGCTCCTACAATGAGCAGTTCTTC.

The CDR3 DNA follows: TGTGCCAGCAGCGTTCCCGGGACAGGGAACTATGGCTACACCTTC. It specifies CASSVPGTGNYGYTF. The V gene is TRBV4-2, the J gene TRBJ1-2; 9 positions agree with TRBD1. From germline, CDR1 is LGHNA and CDR2 YNFKEQ. The CDR3 covers 15 residues. With 5 bases clipped from V and 2 bases from J, the junction kept 6 bases outside the gene matches.

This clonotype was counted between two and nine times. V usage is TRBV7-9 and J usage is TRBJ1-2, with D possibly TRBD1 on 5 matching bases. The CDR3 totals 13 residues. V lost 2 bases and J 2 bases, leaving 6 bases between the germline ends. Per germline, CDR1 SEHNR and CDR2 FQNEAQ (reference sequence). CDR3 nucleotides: TGTGCCAGCAGCTTACAGGGAAACTATGGCTACACCTTC. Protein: CASSLQGNYGYTF.

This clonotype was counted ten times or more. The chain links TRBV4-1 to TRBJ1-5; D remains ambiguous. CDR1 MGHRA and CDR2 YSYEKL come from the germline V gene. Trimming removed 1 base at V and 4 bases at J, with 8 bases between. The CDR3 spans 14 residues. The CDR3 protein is CASSQAGLNQPQHF. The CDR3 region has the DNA TGCGCCAGCAGCCAAGCGGGCCTTAATCAGCCCCAGCATTTT.

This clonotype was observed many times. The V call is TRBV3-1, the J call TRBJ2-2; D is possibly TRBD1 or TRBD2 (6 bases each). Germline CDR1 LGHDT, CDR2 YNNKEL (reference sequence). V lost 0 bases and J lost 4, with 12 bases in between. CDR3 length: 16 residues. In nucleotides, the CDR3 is TGTGCCAGCAGCCAAGATCCGGGGGCGGTCACCGGGGAGCTGTTTTTT. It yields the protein CASSQDPGAVTGELFF.

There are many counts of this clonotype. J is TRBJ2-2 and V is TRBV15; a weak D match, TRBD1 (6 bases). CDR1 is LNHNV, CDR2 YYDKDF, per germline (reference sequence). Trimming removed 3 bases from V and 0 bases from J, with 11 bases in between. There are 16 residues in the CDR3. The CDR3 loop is CATSSERTANTGELFF. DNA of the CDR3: TGTGCCACCAGCAGCGAGAGGACAGCGAACACCGGGGAGCTGTTTTTT.

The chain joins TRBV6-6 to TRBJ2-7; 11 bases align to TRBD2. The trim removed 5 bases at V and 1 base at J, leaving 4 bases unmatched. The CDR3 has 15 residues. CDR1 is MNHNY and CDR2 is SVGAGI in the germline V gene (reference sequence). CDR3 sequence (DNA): TGTGCCAGCAGTGACGGGACTAGCGGATCCTACGAGCAGTACTTC. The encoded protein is CASSDGTSGSYEQYF.

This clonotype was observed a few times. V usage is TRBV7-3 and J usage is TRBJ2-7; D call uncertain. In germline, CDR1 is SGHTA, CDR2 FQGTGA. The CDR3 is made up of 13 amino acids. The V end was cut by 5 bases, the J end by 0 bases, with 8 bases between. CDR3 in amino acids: CASSPSNSYEQYF. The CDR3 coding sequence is TGTGCCAGCAGCCCTTCGAACTCCTACGAGCAGTACTTC.

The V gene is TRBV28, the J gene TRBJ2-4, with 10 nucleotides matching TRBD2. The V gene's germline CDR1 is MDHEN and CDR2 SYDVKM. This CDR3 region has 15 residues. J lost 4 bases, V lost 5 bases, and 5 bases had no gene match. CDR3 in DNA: TGTGCCAGCAGTCCACTGACTAGCGGGAAAAACATTCAGTACTTC. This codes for CASSPLTSGKNIQYF.

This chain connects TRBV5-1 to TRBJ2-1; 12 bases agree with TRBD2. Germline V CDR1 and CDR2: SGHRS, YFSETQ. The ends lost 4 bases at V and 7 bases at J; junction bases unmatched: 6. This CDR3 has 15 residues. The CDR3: CASSELAGGGNEQFF. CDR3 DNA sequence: TGCGCCAGCAGCGAACTAGCGGGAGGAGGGAATGAGCAGTTCTTC.

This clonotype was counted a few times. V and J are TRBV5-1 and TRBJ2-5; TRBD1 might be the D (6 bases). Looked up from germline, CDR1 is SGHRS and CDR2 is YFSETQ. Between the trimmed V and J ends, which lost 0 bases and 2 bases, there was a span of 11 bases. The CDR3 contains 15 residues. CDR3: CASSLVSGQQETQYF. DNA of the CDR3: TGCGCCAGCAGCTTGGTGTCCGGACAGCAAGAGACCCAGTACTTC.

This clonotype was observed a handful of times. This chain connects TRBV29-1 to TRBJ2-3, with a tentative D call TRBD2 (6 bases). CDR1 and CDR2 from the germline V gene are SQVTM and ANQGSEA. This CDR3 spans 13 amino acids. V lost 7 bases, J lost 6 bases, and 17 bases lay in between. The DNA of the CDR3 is TGCAGCGCCTTAGCGGTTAGGACCGATACGCAGTATTTT. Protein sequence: CSALAVRTDTQYF.

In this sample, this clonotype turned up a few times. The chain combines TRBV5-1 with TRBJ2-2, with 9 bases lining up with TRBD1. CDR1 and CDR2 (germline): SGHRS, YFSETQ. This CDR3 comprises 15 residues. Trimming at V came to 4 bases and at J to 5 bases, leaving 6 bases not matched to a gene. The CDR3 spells CASSLWTGETGELFF. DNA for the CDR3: TGCGCCAGCAGCCTCTGGACAGGGGAGACCGGGGAGCTGTTTTTT.

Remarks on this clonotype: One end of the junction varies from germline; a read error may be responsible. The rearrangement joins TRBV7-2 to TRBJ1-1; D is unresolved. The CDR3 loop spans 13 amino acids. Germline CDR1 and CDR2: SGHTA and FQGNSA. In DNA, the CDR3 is TGTGCCAGCAGCCTAGCAAGGAACACTGAAGCTTTCTTT. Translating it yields CASSLARNTEAFF.

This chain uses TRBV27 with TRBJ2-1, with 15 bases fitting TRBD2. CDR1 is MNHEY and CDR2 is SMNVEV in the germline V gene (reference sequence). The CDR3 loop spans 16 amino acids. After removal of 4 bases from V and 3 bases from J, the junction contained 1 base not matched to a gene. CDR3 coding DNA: TGTGCCAGCAGTTCGGGACTAGCGGGAGGCTACAATGAGCAGTTCTTC. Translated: CASSSGLAGGYNEQFF.

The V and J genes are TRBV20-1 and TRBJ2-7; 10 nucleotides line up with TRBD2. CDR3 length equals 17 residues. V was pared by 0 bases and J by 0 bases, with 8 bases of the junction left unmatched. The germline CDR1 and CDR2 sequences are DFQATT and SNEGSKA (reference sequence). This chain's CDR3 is CSARDHLAGGTSYEQYF. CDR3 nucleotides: TGCAGTGCTAGAGATCACTTAGCGGGGGGTACCTCCTACGAGCAGTACTTC.

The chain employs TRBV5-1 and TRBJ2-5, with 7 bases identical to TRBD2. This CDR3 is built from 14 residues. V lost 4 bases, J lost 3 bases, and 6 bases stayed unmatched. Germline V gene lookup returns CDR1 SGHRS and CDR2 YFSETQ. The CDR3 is CASSRGLQKETQYF. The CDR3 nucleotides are TGCGCCAGCAGCAGGGGACTACAAAAAGAGACCCAGTACTTC.

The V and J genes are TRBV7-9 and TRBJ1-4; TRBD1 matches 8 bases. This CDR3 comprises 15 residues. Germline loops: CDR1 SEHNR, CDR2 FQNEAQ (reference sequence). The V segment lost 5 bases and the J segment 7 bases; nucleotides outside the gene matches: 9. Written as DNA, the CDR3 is TGTGCCAGCAGCCAATCCAGGACAGGGCCTGAAAAACTGTTTTTT. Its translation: CASSQSRTGPEKLFF.

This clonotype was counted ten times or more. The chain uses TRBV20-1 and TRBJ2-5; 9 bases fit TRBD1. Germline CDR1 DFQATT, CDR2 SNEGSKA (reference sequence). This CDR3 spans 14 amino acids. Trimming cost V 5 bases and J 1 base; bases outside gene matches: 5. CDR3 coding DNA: TGCAGTGCTTGGCCGGGACAGGGCCAAGAGACCCAGTACTTC. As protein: CSAWPGQGQETQYF.

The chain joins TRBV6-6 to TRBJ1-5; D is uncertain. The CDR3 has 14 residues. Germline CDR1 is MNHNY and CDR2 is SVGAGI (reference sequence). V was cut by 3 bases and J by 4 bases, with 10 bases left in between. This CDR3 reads CASSYPRDNQPQHF. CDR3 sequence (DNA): TGTGCCAGCAGTTATCCCCGGGATAATCAGCCCCAGCATTTT.

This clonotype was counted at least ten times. As DNA, the CDR3 is TGTGCCAGCAGCCGGACGGAAGAGACCCAGTACTTC. Encoded protein: CASSRTEETQYF. The V gene is TRBV7-2, the J gene TRBJ2-5, with D unresolved. The germline V gene has CDR1 SGHTA and CDR2 FQGNSA. V lost 5 bases and J 3 bases, leaving 7 bases between the germline ends. The CDR3 sequence is 12 residues long. Variable domain in full (rest from reference TRBV7-2 and TRBJ2-5): GAGVSQSPSNKVTEKGKDVELRCDPISGHTALYWYRQSLGQGLEFLIYFQGNSAPDKSGLPSDRFSAERTGGSVSTLTIQRTQQEDSAVYLCASSRTEETQYFGPGTRLLVL.

The CDR3 coding sequence is TGTGCCAGCAGCCAAGGGACTAGCGGCTTGGGTAATGAGCAGTTCTTC. Protein product: CASSQGTSGLGNEQFF. V and J are TRBV14 and TRBJ2-1; TRBD2 aligns across 10 bases. V lost 1 base, J lost 7 bases, and 7 bases stayed unmatched. Germline assignment: CDR1 SGHDN and CDR2 FVKESK. The CDR3 covers 16 residues.

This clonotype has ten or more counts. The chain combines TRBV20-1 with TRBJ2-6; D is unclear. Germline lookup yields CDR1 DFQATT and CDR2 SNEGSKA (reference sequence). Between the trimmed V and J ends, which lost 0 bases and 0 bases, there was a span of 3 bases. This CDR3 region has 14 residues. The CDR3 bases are TGCAGTGCTAGAGACAGCTCTGGGGCCAACGTCCTGACTTTC. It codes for CSARDSSGANVLTF.

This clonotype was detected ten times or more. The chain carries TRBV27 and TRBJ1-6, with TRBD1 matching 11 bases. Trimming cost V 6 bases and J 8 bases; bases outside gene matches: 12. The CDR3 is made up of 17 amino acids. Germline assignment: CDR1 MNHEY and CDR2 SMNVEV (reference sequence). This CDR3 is CASRSFRDRGYDSPLHF. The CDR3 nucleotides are TGTGCCAGCAGGTCTTTCCGGGACAGGGGGTATGATTCACCCCTCCACTTT.

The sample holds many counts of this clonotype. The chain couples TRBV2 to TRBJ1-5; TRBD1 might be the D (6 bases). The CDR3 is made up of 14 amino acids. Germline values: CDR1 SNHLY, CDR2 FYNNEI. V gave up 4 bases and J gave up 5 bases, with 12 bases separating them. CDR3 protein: CASSVDSGDQPQHF. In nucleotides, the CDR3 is TGTGCCAGCAGTGTGGACAGCGGGGATCAGCCCCAGCATTTT.

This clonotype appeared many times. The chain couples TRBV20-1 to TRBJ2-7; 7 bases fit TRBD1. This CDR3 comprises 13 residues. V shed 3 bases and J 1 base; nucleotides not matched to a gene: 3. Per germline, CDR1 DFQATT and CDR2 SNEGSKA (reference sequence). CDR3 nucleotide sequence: TGCAGTGCTAGCCCGGACAGGTCCTACGAGCAGTACTTC. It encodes CSASPDRSYEQYF.

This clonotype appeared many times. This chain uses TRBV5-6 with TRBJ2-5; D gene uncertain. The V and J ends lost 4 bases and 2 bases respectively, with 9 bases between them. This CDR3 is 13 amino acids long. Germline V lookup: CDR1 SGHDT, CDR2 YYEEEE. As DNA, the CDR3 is TGTGCCAGCAGCCGAGGACGGCAAGAGACCCAGTACTTC. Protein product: CASSRGRQETQYF.

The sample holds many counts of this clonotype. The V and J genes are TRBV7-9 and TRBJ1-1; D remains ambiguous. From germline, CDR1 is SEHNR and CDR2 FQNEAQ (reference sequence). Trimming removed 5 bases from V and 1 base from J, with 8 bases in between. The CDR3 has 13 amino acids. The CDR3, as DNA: TGTGCCAGCAGCCTACAACCGAACACTGAAGCTTTCTTT. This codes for CASSLQPNTEAFF.

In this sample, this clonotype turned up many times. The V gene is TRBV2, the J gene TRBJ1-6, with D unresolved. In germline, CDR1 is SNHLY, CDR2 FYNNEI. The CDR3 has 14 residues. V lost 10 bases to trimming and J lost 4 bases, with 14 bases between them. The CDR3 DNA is TGTGCCACCATACCCGGACCGTATAATTCACCCCTCCACTTT. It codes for CATIPGPYNSPLHF.

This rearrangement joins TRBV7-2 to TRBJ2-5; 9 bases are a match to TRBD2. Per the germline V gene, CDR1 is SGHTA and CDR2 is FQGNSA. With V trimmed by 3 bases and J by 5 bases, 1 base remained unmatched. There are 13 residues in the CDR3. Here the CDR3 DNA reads TGTGCCAGCAGCTTTGCGGGGGGGGAGACCCAGTACTTC. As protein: CASSFAGGETQYF. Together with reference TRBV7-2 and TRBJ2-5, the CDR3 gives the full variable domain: GAGVSQSPSNKVTEKGKDVELRCDPISGHTALYWYRQSLGQGLEFLIYFQGNSAPDKSGLPSDRFSAERTGGSVSTLTIQRTQQEDSAVYLCASSFAGGETQYFGPGTRLLVL.

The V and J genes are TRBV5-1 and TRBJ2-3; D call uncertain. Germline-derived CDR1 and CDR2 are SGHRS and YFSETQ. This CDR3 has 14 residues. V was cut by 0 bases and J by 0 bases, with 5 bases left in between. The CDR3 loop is CASSLGLSTDTQYF. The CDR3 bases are TGCGCCAGCAGCTTGGGACTTAGCACAGATACGCAGTATTTT.

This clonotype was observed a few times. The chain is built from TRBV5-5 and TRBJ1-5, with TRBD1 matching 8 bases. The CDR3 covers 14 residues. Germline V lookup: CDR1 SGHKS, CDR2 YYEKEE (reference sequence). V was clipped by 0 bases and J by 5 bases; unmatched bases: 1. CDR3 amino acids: CASSLDRGDQPQHF. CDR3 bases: TGTGCCAGCAGCTTGGACAGGGGGGATCAGCCCCAGCATTTT.